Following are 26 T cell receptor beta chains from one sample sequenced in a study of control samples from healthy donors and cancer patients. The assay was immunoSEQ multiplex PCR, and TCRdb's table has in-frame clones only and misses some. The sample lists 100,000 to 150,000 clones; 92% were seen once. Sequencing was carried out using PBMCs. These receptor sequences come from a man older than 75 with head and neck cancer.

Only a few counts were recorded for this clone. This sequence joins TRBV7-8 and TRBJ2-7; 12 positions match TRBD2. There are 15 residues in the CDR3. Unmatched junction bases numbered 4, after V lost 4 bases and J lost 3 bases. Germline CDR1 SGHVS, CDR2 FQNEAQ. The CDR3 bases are TGTGCCAGCAGCTCCCCGGGACTAGCGGGCTACGAGCAGTACTTC. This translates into CASSSPGLAGYEQYF.

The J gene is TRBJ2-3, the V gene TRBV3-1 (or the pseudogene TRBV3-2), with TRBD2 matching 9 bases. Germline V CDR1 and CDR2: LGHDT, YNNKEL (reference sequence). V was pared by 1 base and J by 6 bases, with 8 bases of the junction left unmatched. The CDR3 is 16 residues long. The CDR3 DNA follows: TGTGCCAGCAGCCAAGGAAGTAGCGGGAGATGGGATACGCAGTATTTT. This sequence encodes CASSQGSSGRWDTQYF.

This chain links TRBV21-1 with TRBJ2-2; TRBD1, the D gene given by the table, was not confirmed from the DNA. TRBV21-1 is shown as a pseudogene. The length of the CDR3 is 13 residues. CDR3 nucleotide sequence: TGTGCCAACCGACAGGAGAACACCGGGGAGCTGTTTTTT. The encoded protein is CANRQENTGELFF.

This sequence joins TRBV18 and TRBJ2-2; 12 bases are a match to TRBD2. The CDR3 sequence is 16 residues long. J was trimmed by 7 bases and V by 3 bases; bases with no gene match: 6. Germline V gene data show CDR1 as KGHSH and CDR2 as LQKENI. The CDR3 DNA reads TGTGCCAGCTCACCCCGGACTAGCGGGATGGACGGGGAGCTGTTTTTT. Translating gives CASSPRTSGMDGELFF.

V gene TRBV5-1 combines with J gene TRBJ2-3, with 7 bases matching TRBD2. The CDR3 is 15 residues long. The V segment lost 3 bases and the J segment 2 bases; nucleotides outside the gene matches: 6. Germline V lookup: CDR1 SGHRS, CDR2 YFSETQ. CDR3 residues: CASSYPRGDTDTQYF. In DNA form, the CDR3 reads TGCGCCAGCAGCTACCCCCGGGGGGACACAGATACGCAGTATTTT.

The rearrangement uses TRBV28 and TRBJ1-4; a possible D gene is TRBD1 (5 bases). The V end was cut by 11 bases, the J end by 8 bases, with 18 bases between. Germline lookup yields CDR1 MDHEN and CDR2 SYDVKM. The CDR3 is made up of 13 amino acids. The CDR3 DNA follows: TGTGCCGGGTCTACCAGGGAGACAGAAAAACTGTTTTTT. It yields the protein CAGSTRETEKLFF.

In DNA form, the CDR3 reads TGTGCCACCTATGAGCGGGAACCCAATGAGCAGTTCTTC. It codes for CATYEREPNEQFF. V is TRBV10-3 and J is TRBJ2-1; TRBD2 aligns across 7 bases. This CDR3 spans 13 amino acids. The ends lost 10 bases at V and 6 bases at J; junction bases unmatched: 9. Germline CDR1 reads ENHRY; CDR2 reads SYGVKD.

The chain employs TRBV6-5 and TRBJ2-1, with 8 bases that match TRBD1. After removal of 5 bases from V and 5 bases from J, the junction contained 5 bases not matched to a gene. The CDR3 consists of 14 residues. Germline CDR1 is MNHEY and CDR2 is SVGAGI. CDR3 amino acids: CASSHRGANNEQFF. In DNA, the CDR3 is TGTGCCAGCAGTCACAGGGGGGCCAACAATGAGCAGTTCTTC.

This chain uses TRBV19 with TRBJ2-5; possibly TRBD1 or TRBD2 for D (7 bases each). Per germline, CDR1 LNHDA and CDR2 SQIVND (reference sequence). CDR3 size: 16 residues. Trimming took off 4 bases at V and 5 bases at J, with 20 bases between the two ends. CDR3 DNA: TGTGCCAGTAGTACTTTTGGGCAGGGAGGGGGCGAGACCCAGTACTTC. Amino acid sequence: CASSTFGQGGGETQYF.

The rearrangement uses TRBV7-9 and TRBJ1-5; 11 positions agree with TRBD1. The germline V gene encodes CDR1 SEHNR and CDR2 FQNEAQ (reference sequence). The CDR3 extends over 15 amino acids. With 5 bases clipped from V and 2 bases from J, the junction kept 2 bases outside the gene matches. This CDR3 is CASSRTGGGNQPQHF. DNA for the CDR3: TGTGCCAGCAGCCGGACAGGGGGCGGCAATCAGCCCCAGCATTTT.

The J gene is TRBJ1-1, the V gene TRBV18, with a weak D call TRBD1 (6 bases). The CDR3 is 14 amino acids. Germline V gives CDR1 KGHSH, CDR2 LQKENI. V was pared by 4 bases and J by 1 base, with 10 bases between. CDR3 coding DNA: TGTGCCAGCTCACGAGGGACACCGAACACTGAAGCTTTCTTT. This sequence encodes CASSRGTPNTEAFF.

CDR3 in amino acids: CSASGHQNTEAFF. The CDR3 nucleotides read TGCAGTGCTAGTGGACACCAGAACACTGAAGCTTTCTTT. This rearrangement joins TRBV20-1 to TRBJ1-1; D is possibly TRBD1 (5 bases). The CDR3 has 13 amino acids. Germline CDR1 reads DFQATT; CDR2 reads SNEGSKA (reference sequence). V lost 3 bases and J lost 1, with 9 bases in between.

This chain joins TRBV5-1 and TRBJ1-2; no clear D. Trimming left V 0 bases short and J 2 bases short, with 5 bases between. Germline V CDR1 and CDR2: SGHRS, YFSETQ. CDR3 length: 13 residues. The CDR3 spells CASSLEHNYGYTF. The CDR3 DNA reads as TGCGCCAGCAGCTTGGAGCACAACTATGGCTACACCTTC.

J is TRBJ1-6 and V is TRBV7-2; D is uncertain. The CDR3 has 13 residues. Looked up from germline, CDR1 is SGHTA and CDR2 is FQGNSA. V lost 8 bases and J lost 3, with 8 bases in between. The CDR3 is CASREIYNSPLHF. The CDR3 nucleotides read TGTGCCAGCCGAGAGATCTATAATTCACCCCTCCACTTT.

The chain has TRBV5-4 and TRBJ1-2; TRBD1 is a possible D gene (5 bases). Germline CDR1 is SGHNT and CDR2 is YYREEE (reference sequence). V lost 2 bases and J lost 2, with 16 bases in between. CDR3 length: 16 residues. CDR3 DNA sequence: TGTGCCAGCAGCTTTAACCCAGGGTATGTCAACTATGGCTACACCTTC. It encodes CASSFNPGYVNYGYTF.

CDR3 amino acids: CASSQSRSGVLVEIQYF. The CDR3 DNA reads as TGTGCCAGCAGCCAATCCCGTTCGGGCGTCCTTGTGGAGATTCAGTACTTC. This rearrangement joins TRBV3-1 (or the pseudogene TRBV3-2) to TRBJ2-4, with no clear D. CDR3 length: 17 residues. Trimming shortened V by 2 bases and J by 10 bases, and 24 bases separated the two germline ends. Per the germline V gene, CDR1 is LGHDT and CDR2 is YNNKEL (reference sequence).

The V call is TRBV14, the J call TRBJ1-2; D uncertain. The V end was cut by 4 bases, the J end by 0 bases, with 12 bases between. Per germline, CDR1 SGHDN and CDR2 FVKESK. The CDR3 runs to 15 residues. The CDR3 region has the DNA TGTGCCAGCAGCCCCCAGTGGCTTTCTAACTATGGCTACACCTTC. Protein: CASSPQWLSNYGYTF.

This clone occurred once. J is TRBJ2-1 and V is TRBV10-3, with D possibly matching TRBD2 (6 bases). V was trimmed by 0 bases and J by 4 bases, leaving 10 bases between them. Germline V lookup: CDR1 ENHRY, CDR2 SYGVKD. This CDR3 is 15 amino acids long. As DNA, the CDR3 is TGTGCCATCAGTGAGTCCTGGGACTCTTACAATGAGCAGTTCTTC. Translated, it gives CAISESWDSYNEQFF.

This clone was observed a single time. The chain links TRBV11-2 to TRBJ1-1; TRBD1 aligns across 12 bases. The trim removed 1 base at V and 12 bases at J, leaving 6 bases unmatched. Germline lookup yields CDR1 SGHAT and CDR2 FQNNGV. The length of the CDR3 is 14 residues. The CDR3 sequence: CASSLAGWDRGPFF. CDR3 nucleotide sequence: TGTGCCAGCAGCTTAGCGGGATGGGACAGGGGGCCTTTCTTT.

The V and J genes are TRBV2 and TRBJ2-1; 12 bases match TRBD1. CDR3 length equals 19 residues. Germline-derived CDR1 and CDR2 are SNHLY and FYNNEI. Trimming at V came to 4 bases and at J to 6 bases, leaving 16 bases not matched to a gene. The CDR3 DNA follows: TGTGCCAGCAGTGGATCACTTCCGGGACAGGGGGCCCTTTTCAATGAGCAGTTCTTC. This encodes CASSGSLPGQGALFNEQFF.

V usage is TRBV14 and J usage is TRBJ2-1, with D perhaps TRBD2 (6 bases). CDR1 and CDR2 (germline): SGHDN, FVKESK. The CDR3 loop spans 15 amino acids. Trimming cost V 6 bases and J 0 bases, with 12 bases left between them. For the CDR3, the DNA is TGTGCCAGCAGTCCTGGGAGGAGCTCCTACAATGAGCAGTTCTTC. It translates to CASSPGRSSYNEQFF.

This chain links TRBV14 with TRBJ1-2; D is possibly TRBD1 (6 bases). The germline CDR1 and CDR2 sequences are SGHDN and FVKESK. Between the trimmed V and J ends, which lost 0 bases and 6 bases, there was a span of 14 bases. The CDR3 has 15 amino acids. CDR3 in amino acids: CASSQDWGWGHGYTF. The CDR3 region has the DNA TGTGCCAGCAGCCAAGATTGGGGATGGGGGCATGGCTACACCTTC.

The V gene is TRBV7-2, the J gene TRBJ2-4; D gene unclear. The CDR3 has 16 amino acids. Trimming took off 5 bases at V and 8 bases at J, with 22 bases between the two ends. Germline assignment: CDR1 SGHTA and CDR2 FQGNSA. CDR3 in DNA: TGTGCCAGCAGCGCCCGGATTAGCCCCGTGGTGGACATTCAGTACTTC. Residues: CASSARISPVVDIQYF.

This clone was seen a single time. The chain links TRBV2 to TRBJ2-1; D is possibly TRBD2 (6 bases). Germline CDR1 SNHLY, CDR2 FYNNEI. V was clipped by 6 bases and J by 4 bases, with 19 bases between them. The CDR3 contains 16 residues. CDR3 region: CASRGLGSTPYNEQFF. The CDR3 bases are TGTGCCAGCAGGGGACTCGGGTCAACCCCTTACAATGAGCAGTTCTTC.

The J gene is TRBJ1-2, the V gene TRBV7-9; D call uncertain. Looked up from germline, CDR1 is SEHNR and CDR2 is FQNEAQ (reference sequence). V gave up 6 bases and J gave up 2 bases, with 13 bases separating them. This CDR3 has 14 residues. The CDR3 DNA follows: TGTGCCAGCAGTACTGGGAACGTAAACTATGGCTACACCTTC. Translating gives CASSTGNVNYGYTF.

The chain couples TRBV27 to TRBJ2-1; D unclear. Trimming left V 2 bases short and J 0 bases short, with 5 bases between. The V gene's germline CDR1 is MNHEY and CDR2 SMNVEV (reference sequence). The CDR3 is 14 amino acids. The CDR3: CASSLKRSYNEQFF. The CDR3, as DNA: TGTGCCAGCAGTTTAAAGCGCTCCTACAATGAGCAGTTCTTC.